This T cell receptor (beta chain) was documented in a study of T cells in localized non-small cell lung cancer. Notes on the study in general: Heterogeneity stays possible, as sequencing covered only one tumor region.

A word on this clone: Its target is not known.

TCRdb's table, derived via immunoSEQ multiplex PCR, lists solely in-frame clones and lacks some. Of some 22,000 clones in the sample, approximately 86% are singletons; the top ten hold roughly 20%. The V gene's germline CDR1 is MNHNS and CDR2 SASEGT. The CDR3 has 13 residues. V gave up 3 bases and J gave up 2 bases, with 7 bases separating them. The receptor comes from a man aged 40 to 75 with stage II squamous cell lung carcinoma. The chain employs TRBV6-1 and TRBJ2-5; no firm D call. The sample here was PBMCs, taken before any cancer treatment. CDR3 DNA sequence: TGTGCCAGCAGTGAGGTTTGGCAAGAGACCCAGTACTTC. Translating gives CASSEVWQETQYF.